The entry that follows covers one T cell receptor (beta chain) sequence. Its antigen remains unidentified. Nothing much larger sits one base from this clone, and base qualities are not available. This specimen comes from a study of control samples from healthy donors and cancer patients (dated by TCRdb to the early 2020s). Library generation was performed with the immunoSEQ multiplex PCR assay. Not all clones reach the TCRdb copy of this immuneACCESS table, which keeps in-frame sequences only. Checked studies attribute under half of the gap to unresolved V genes and leave the rest unexplained. The sample data list about 140,000 clones, and 94% of these were observed just once. The top ten constitute roughly 14% of the sample. The source is a man aged 35 to 55 in good health. The sample comprised blood.

CDR3 reads: CASSFRQGGYNEQFF. Here is the DNA: TGTGCCAGCAGCTTCCGACAGGGGGGCTACAATGAGCAGTTCTTC. The sequence joins TRBV7-6 to TRBJ2-1; 9 of the junction bases match TRBD1. Per the germline V gene, SGHVS is the CDR1 and FNYEAQ is the CDR2. V is cut back by 3 bases and J by 3 bases, with 3 bases in the junction unmatched. The CDR3 runs 15 amino acids, cysteine and phenylalanine included. Only CDR3 DNA is held: 45 bases, read in frame from base 1.